This TCR beta chain was documented in a study of shared clonotypes between healthy human individuals. V lost 5 bases and J lost 1, with 5 bases in between. The CDR3 totals 11 residues. The germline V gene encodes CDR1 GTSNPN and CDR2 SVGIG (reference sequence). Sorted-subset replicate PCRs used 200 ng DNA, 25,000 to 30,000 T cell genomes. Some clones are missing from TCRdb's copy, which holds only in-frame ones; the method was immunoSEQ multiplex PCR. The sample lists some 2,000,000 clones; approximately 94% were seen once. A note on this clone: What it binds is unknown. In the same sample, other DNA sequences code for this CDR3.

Study results and caveats: The expectation was that sequencing depth would affect clonotype sharing among donors. Shared across a few donors were around 5% of the naive CD4 clonotypes. Clonotypes not shared had lower generation probabilities than those common to all four donors.

Naive CD8 cells lacked CD45RO and underwent positive selection for CCR7, leaving out terminally differentiated effector memory CD45RA+ cells. This sequence originates from a man aged 18 to 29 in good health. The sequenced material came from naive CD8+ T cells sorted from blood. The chain joins TRBV30 to TRBJ1-1, with D uncertain. CDR3 region: CAWARNTEAFF. The CDR3 region has the DNA TGTGCCTGGGCGAGGAACACTGAAGCTTTCTTT. The full variable domain, in which reference TRBV30 and TRBJ1-1 provide the parts outside the CDR3, is SQTIHQWPATLVQPVGSPLSLECTVEGTSNPNLYWYRQAAGRGLQLLFYSVGIGQISSEVPQNLSASRPQDRQFILSSKKLLLSDSGFYLCAWARNTEAFFGQGTRLTVV.